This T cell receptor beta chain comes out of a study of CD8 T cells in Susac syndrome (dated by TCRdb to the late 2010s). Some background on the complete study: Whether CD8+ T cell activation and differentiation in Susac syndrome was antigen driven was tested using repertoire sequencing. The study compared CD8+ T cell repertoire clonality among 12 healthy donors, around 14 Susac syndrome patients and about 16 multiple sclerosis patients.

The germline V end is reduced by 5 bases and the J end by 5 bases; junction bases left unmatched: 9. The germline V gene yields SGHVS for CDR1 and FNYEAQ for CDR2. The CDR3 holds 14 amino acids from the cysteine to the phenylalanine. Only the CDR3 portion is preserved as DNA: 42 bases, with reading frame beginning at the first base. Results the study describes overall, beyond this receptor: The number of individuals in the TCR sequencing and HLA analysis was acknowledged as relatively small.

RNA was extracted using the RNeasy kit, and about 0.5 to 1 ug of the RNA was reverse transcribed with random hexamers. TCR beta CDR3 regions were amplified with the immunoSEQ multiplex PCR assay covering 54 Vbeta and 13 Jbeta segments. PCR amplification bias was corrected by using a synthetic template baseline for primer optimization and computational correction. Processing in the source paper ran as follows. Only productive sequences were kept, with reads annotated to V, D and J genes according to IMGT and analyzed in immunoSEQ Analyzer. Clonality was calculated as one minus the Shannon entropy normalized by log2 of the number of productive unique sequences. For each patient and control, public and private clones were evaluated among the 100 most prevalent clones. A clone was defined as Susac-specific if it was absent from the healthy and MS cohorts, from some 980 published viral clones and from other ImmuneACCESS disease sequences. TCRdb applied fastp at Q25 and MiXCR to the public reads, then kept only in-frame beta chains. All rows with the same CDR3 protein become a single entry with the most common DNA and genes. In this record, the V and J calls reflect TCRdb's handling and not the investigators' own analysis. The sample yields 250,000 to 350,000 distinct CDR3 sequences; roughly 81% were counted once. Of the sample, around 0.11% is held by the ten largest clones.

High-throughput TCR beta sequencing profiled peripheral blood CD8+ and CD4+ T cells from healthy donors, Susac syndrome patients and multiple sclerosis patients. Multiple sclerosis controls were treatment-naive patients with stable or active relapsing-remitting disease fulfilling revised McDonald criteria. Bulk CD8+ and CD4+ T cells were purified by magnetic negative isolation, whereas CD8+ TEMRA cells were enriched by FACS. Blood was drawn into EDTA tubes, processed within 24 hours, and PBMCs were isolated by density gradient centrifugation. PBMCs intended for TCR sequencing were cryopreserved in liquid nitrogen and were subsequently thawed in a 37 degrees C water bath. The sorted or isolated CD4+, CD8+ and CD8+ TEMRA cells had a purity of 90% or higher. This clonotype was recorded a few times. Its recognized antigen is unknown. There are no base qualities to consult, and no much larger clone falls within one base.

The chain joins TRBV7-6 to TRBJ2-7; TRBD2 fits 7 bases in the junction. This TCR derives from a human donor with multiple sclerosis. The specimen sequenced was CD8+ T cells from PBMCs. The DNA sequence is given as TGTGCCAGCAGCCGGCGGGCGGGAGTCGACGAGCAGTACTTC. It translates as CASSRRAGVDEQYF. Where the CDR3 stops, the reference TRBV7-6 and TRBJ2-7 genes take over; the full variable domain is GAGVSQSPRYKVTKRGQDVALRCDPISGHVSLYWYRQALGQGPEFLTYFNYEAQQDKSGLPNDRFSAERPEGSISTLTIQRTEQRDSAMYRCASSRRAGVDEQYFGPGTRLTVT.